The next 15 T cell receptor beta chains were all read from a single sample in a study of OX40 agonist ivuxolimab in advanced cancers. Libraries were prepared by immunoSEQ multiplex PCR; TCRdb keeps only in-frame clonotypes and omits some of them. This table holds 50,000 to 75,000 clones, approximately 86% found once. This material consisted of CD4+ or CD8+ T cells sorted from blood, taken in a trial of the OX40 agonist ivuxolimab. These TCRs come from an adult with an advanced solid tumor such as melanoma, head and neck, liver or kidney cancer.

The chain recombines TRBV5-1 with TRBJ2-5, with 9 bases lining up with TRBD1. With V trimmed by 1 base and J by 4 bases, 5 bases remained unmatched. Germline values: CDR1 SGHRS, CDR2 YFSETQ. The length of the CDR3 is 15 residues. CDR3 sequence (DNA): TGCGCCAGCAGCTTGTCACAGGGGGCTGGAGAGACCCAGTACTTC. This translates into CASSLSQGAGETQYF.

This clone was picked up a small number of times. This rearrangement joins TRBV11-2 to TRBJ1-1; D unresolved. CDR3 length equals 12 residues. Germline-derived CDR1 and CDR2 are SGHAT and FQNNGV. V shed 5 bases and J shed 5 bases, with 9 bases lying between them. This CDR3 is CASSPGGTEAFF. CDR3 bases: TGTGCCAGCAGCCCTGGAGGGACTGAAGCTTTCTTT.

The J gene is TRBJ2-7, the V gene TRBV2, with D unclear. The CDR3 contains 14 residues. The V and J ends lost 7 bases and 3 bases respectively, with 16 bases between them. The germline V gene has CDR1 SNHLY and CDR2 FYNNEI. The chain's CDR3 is CASNQDGLNYEQYF. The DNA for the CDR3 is TGTGCCAGCAATCAGGACGGCCTGAACTACGAGCAGTACTTC.

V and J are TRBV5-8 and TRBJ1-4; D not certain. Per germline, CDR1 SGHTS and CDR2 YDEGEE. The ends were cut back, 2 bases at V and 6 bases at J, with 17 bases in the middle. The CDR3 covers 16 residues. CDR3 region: CASSFQQMVSYEKLFF. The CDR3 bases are TGTGCCAGCAGCTTTCAGCAAATGGTTTCGTATGAAAAACTGTTTTTT. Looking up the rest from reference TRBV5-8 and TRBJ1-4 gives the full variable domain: EAGVTQSPTHLIKTRGQQATLRCSPISGHTSVYWYQQALGLGLQFLLWYDEGEERNRGNFPPRFSGRQFPNYSSELNVNALELEDSALYLCASSFQQMVSYEKLFFGSGTQLSVL.

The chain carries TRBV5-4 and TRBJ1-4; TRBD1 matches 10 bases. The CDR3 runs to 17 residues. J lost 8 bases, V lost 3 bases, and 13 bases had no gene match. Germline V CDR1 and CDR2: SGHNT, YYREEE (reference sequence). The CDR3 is CASSSYISGTGEEKLFF. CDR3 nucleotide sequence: TGTGCCAGCAGCTCATATATCTCCGGGACAGGGGAGGAAAAACTGTTTTTT. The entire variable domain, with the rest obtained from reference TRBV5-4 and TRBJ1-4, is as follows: ETGVTQSPTHLIKTRGQQVTLRCSSQSGHNTVSWYQQALGQGPQFIFQYYREEENGRGNFPPRFSGLQFPNYSSELNVNALELDDSALYLCASSSYISGTGEEKLFFGSGTQLSVL.

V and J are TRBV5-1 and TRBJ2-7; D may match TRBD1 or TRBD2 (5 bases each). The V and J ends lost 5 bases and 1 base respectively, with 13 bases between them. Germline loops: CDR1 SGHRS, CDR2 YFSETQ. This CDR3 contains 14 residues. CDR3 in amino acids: CASRPGTESYEQYF. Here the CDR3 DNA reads TGCGCCAGCAGGCCCGGGACGGAGTCCTACGAGCAGTACTTC. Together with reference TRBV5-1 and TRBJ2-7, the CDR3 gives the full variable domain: KAGVTQTPRYLIKTRGQQVTLSCSPISGHRSVSWYQQTPGQGLQFLFEYFSETQRNKGNFPGRFSGRQFSNSRSEMNVSTLELGDSALYLCASRPGTESYEQYFGPGTRLTVT.

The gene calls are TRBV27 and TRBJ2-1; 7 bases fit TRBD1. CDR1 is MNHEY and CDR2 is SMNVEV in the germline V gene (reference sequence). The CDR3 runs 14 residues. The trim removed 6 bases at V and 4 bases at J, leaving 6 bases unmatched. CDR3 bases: TGTGCCAGCAGCCCCAGGACAGGTTACAATGAGCAGTTCTTC. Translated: CASSPRTGYNEQFF.

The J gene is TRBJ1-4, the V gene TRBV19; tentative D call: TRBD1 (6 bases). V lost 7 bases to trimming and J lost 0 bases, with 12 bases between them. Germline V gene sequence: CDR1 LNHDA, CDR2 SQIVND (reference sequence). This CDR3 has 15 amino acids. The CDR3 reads CASKRQAATNEKLFF. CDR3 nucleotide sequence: TGTGCCAGTAAGAGACAGGCCGCAACTAATGAAAAACTGTTTTTT.

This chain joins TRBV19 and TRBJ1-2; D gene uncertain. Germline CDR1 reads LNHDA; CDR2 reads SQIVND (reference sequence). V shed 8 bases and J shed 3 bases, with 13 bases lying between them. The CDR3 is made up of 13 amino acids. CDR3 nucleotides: TGTGCCAGTTGTGGGGTGAACGACTATGGCTACACCTTC. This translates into CASCGVNDYGYTF.

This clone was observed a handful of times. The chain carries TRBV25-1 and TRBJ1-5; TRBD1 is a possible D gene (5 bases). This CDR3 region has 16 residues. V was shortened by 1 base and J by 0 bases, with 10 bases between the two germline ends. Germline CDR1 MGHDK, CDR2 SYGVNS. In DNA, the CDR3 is TGTGCCAGCAGTGAATCCGGGGGTTATAGCAATCAGCCCCAGCATTTT. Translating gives CASSESGGYSNQPQHF. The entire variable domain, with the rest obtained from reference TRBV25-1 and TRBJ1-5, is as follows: EADIYQTPRYLVIGTGKKITLECSQTMGHDKMYWYQQDPGMELHLIHYSYGVNSTEKGDLSSESTVSRIRTEHFPLTLESARPSHTSQYLCASSESGGYSNQPQHFGDGTRLSIL.

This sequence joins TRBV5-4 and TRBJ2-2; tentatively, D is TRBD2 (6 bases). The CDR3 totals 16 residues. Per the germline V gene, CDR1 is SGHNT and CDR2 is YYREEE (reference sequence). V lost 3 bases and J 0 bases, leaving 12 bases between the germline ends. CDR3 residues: CASSSRTSTNTGELFF. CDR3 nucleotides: TGTGCCAGCAGCTCCCGAACTAGCACGAACACCGGGGAGCTGTTTTTT.

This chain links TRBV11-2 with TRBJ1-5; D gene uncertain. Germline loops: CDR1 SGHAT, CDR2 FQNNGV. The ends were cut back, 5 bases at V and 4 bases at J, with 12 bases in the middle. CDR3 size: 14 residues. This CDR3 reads CASSLRSGNQPQHF. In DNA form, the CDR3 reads TGTGCCAGCAGCCTCCGGTCGGGGAATCAGCCCCAGCATTTT.

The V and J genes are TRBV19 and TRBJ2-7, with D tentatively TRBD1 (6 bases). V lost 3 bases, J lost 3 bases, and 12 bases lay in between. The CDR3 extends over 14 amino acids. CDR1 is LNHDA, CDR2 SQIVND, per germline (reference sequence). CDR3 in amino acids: CASSIRGRGYEQYF. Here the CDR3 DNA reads TGTGCCAGTAGTATTCGGGGCAGGGGCTACGAGCAGTACTTC.

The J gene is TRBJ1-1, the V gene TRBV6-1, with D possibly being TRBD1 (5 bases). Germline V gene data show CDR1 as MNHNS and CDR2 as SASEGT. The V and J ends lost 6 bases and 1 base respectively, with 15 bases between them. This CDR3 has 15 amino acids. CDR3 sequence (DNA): TGTGCCAGCAGGAAACCCGGGACCCAGAACACTGAAGCTTTCTTT. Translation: CASRKPGTQNTEAFF.

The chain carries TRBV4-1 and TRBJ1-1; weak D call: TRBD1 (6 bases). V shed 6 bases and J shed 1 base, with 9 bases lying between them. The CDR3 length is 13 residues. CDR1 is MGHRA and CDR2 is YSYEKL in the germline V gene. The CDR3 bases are TGCGCCAGCAGTGGGACACCGAACACTGAAGCTTTCTTT. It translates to CASSGTPNTEAFF.